This TCR beta chain derives from a study of shared clonotypes between healthy human individuals. Assay: immunoSEQ multiplex PCR; the TCRdb copy retains only in-frame clones and omits some. This table holds 2 million to 2.5 million clones, approximately 94% found once. On this clone itself: At the DNA level, this CDR3 is encoded by other sequences in the same sample as well.

Naive CD8 isolation took CD45RO-negative cells positively selected for CCR7 and excluded terminally differentiated effector memory CD45RA+ cells. Trimming removed 0 bases from V and 2 bases from J, with 5 bases in between. The CDR3 runs 13 residues. From germline, CDR1 is MNHEY and CDR2 SMNVEV (reference sequence). Sequences were obtained from naive CD8+ T cells sorted from blood. The origin of this receptor is a man in his late teens or twenties in good health. This chain connects TRBV27 to TRBJ2-7; D is unresolved. The CDR3: CASSLSAAYEQYF. Here the CDR3 DNA reads TGTGCCAGCAGTTTATCGGCAGCCTACGAGCAGTACTTC.